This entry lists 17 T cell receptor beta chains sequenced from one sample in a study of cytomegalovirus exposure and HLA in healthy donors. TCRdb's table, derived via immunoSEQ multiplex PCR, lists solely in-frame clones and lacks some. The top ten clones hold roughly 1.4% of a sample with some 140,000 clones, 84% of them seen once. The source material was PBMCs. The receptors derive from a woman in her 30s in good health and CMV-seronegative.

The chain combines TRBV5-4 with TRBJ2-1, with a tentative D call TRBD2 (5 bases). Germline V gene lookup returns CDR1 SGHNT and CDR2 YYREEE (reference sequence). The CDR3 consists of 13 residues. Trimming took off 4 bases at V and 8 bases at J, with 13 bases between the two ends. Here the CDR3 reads CASSPPWGDEQFF. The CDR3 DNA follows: TGTGCCAGCAGCCCCCCCTGGGGAGATGAGCAGTTCTTC.

DNA for the CDR3: TGCGCCAGCAGCCAAGAAGGGGGCTTGTATAGCAATCAGCCCCAGCATTTT. This gives the protein CASSQEGGLYSNQPQHF. This chain connects TRBV4-1 to TRBJ1-5; 7 nucleotides line up with TRBD1. The germline V gene has CDR1 MGHRA and CDR2 YSYEKL. V lost 0 bases to trimming and J lost 0 bases; unmatched junction nucleotides: 5. The CDR3 contains 17 residues.

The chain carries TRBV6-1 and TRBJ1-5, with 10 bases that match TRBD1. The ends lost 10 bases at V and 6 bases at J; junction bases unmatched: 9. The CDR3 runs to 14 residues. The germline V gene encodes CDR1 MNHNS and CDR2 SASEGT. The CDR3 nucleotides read TGTGCCACAAACCGGGACAGGGGTATTCAGCCCCAGCATTTT. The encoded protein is CATNRDRGIQPQHF.

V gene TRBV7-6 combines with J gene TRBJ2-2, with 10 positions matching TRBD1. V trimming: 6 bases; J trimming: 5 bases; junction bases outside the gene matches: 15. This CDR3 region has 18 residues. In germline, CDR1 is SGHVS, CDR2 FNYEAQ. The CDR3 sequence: CASRRRGVGQGETGELFF. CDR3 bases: TGTGCCAGCAGGAGAAGGGGCGTAGGACAGGGGGAAACCGGGGAGCTGTTTTTT.

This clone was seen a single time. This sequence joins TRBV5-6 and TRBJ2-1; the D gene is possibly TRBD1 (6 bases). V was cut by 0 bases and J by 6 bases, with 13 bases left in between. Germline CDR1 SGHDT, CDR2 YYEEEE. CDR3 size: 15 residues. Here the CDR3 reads CASSLVGDTINEQFF. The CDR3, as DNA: TGTGCCAGCAGCTTGGTTGGGGACACAATCAATGAGCAGTTCTTC.

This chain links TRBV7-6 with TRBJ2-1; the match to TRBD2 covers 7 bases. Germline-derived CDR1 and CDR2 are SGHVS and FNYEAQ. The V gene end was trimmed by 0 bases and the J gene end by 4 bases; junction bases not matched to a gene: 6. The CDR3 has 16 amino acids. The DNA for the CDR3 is TGTGCCAGCAGCTTAGCCGGGGGGAATAGTTACAATGAGCAGTTCTTC. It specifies CASSLAGGNSYNEQFF.

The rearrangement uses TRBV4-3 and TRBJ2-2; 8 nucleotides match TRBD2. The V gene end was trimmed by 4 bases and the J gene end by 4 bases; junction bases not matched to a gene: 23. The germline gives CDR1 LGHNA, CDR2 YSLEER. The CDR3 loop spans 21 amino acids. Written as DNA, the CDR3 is TGCGCCAGCAGCCGCCGACGGGCCTCAGCGGGGGACCCACGGTCCACCGGGGAGCTGTTTTTT. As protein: CASSRRRASAGDPRSTGELFF.

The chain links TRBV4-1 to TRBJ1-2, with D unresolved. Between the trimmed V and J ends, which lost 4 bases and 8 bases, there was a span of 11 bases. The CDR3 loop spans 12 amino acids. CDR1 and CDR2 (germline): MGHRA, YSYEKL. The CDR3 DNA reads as TGCGCCAGCAGCCCGGATTGGAGGGGCTACACCTTC. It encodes CASSPDWRGYTF.

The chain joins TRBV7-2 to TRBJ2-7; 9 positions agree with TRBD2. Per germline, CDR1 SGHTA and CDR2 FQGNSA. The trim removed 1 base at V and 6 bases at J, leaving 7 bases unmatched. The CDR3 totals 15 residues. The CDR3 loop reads CASSLESAGGSEQYF. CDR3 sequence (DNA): TGTGCCAGCAGCTTAGAGTCGGCGGGGGGGAGCGAGCAGTACTTC.

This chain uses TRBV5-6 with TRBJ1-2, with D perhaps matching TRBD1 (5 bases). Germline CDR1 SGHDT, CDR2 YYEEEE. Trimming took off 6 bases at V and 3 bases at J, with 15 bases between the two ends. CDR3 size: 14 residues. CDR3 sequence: CASIPGGVHYGYTF. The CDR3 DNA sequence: TGTGCCAGCATCCCTGGGGGGGTTCACTATGGCTACACCTTC. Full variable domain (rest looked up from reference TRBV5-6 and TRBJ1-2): DAGVTQSPTHLIKTRGQQVTLRCSPKSGHDTVSWYQQALGQGPQFIFQYYEEEERQRGNFPDRFSGHQFPNYSSELNVNALLLGDSALYLCASIPGGVHYGYTFGSGTRLTVV.

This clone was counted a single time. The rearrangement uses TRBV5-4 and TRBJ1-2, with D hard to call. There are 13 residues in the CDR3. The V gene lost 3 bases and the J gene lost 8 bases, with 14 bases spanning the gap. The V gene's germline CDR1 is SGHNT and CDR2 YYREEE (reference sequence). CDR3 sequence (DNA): TGTGCCAGCAGCTCTGACTTTCTCCTCGGCTACACCTTC. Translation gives CASSSDFLLGYTF.

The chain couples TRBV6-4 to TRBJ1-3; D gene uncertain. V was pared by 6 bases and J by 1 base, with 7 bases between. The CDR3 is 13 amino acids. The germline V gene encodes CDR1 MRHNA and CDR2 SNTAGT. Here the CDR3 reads CASRGRSGNTIYF. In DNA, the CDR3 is TGTGCCAGCAGGGGGAGGTCTGGAAACACCATATATTTT.

The CDR3 bases are TGTGCCAGCAGCTTCAGGGTGGGGGAGACCCAGTACTTC. This codes for CASSFRVGETQYF. The gene calls are TRBV7-2 and TRBJ2-5; D is possibly TRBD1 (5 bases). This CDR3 comprises 13 residues. V was cut by 3 bases and J by 5 bases, with 10 bases left in between. Germline V gene sequence: CDR1 SGHTA, CDR2 FQGNSA. Combining the CDR3 with reference TRBV7-2 and TRBJ2-5 gives the whole variable domain GAGVSQSPSNKVTEKGKDVELRCDPISGHTALYWYRQSLGQGLEFLIYFQGNSAPDKSGLPSDRFSAERTGGSVSTLTIQRTQQEDSAVYLCASSFRVGETQYFGPGTRLLVL.

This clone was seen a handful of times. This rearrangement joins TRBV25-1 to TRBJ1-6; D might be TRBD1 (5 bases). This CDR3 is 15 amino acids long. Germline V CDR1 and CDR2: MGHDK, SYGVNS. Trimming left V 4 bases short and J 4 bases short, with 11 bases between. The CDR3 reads CASSAGRGYNSPLHF. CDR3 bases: TGTGCCAGCAGTGCGGGCCGGGGGTATAATTCACCCCTCCACTTT.

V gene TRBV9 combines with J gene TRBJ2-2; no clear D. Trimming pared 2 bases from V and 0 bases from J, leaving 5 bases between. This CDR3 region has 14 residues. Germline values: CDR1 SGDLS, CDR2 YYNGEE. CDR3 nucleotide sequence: TGTGCCAGCAGCGTCTTCTCGAACACCGGGGAGCTGTTTTTT. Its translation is CASSVFSNTGELFF.

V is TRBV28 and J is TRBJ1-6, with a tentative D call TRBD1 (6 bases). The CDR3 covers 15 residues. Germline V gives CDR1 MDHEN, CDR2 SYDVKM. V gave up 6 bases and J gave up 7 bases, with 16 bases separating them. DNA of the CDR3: TGTGCCAGCAGCCCTAGCGGGGGGCGGAATTCACCCCTCCACTTT. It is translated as CASSPSGGRNSPLHF. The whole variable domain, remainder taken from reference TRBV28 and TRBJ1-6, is DVKVTQSSRYLVKRTGEKVFLECVQDMDHENMFWYRQDPGLGLRLIYFSYDVKMKEKGDIPEGYSVSREKKERFSLILESASTNQTSMYLCASSPSGGRNSPLHFGNGTRLTVT.

The CDR3 DNA follows: TGCGCCAGCAGCCCCTGGGGAGGACAGGAACCCACTGAAGCTTTCTTT. Residues: CASSPWGGQEPTEAFF. This chain connects TRBV5-1 to TRBJ1-1; 7 positions match TRBD1. In germline, CDR1 is SGHRS, CDR2 YFSETQ. This CDR3 comprises 16 residues. Unmatched junction bases numbered 13, after V lost 4 bases and J lost 4 bases.